This is a list of T cell receptor beta chains from one sample in a study of radiotherapy plus CTLA-4 blockade in lung cancer. TCRdb's table, derived via immunoSEQ multiplex PCR, lists solely in-frame clones and lacks some. The repertoire holds 40,000 or so clones, with over 55% as singletons. The sequences come from peripheral blood, collected from a patient treated with radiotherapy plus ipilimumab. The receptors derive from a human donor with non-small cell lung cancer who had a partial response to radiotherapy plus ipilimumab. Each CDR3 is given with its conserved first and last residue. The order of the fields is D gene, J gene, clone size, V gene, CDR3 DNA, CDR3 protein. The D gene is left open where the match is weak. Expanded clones are given a class, and other clones once, few, many or no size at all.

D gene: TRBD1
J gene: TRBJ1-4
clone size: .
V gene: TRBV5-8
CDR3 DNA: TGTGCCAGCAGTACGGGACAGGGGGTTGAAAAACTGTTTTTT
CDR3 protein: CASSTGQGVEKLFF

D gene: .
J gene: TRBJ2-6
clone size: .
V gene: TRBV12-5
CDR3 DNA: TGTGCTAGTGGTTTGAGGACACTGAGCTCTGGGGCCAACGTCCTGACTTTC
CDR3 protein: CASGLRTLSSGANVLTF

D gene: .
J gene: TRBJ1-6
clone size: .
V gene: TRBV2
CDR3 DNA: TGTGCCAGCAGGAGCTATAATTCACCCCTCCACTTT
CDR3 protein: CASRSYNSPLHF

D gene: .
J gene: TRBJ1-1
clone size: few
V gene: TRBV7-7
CDR3 DNA: TGTGCCAGCAGCTCCTCGAGGGGGATAGCTTTCTTT
CDR3 protein: CASSSSRGIAFF

D gene: .
J gene: TRBJ2-6
clone size: few
V gene: TRBV29-1
CDR3 DNA: TGCAGCGTTGAAGATCGGCGGGCCTCTGGGGCCAACGTCCTGACTTTC
CDR3 protein: CSVEDRRASGANVLTF

D gene: .
J gene: TRBJ2-3
clone size: once
V gene: TRBV5-1
CDR3 DNA: TGCGCCAGCAGCTTGGAACTAGATACGCAGTATTTT
CDR3 protein: CASSLELDTQYF

D gene: TRBD1
J gene: TRBJ1-1
clone size: .
V gene: TRBV15
CDR3 DNA: TGTGCCACCAGCAGAGGCAGACAGGGTTGGACTGAAGCTTTCTTT
CDR3 protein: CATSRGRQGWTEAFF

D gene: TRBD1
J gene: TRBJ1-2
clone size: .
V gene: TRBV6-5
CDR3 DNA: TGTGCCAGCAGTTACAGGGGACAGTTCCTACAAGGCTACACCTTC
CDR3 protein: CASSYRGQFLQGYTF

D gene: .
J gene: TRBJ2-1
clone size: few
V gene: TRBV6-5
CDR3 DNA: TGTGCCAGCAGTTCTAAACAGGCCAATGAGCAGTTCTTC
CDR3 protein: CASSSKQANEQFF

D gene: .
J gene: TRBJ2-1
clone size: .
V gene: TRBV11-2
CDR3 DNA: TGTGCCAGCAGCCTTACAGGGAGCTCCTACAATGAGCAGTTCTTC
CDR3 protein: CASSLTGSSYNEQFF

D gene: TRBD1
J gene: TRBJ1-4
clone size: .
V gene: TRBV5-8
CDR3 DNA: TGTGCCAGCAGCTCCTCGGGGACAGGGAATCGTAATGAAAAACTGTTTTTT
CDR3 protein: CASSSSGTGNRNEKLFF

D gene: TRBD1
J gene: TRBJ2-7
clone size: .
V gene: TRBV5-1
CDR3 DNA: TGCGCCAGCAGCCGACAGGGGGGCTCCTACGAGCAGTACTTC
CDR3 protein: CASSRQGGSYEQYF

D gene: TRBD1
J gene: TRBJ1-3
clone size: .
V gene: TRBV7-2
CDR3 DNA: TGTGCCAGCAGCTTAGGAGCGACAGGGGGAAACACCATATATTTT
CDR3 protein: CASSLGATGGNTIYF

D gene: .
J gene: TRBJ2-2
clone size: .
V gene: TRBV5-5
CDR3 DNA: TGTGCCAGCAGTCCCGGGACTGCCGTGGGGCTGTTTTTT
CDR3 protein: CASSPGTAVGLFF

D gene: TRBD2
J gene: TRBJ2-7
clone size: .
V gene: TRBV2
CDR3 DNA: TGTGCCAGCGTGGGGGGGAGTAATTACGAGCAGTACTTC
CDR3 protein: CASVGGSNYEQYF

D gene: TRBD1
J gene: TRBJ1-4
clone size: .
V gene: TRBV2
CDR3 DNA: TGTGCCAGCAGTAGACAGGGGGGAGTTGAAAAACTGTTTTTT
CDR3 protein: CASSRQGGVEKLFF

D gene: .
J gene: TRBJ2-7
clone size: few
V gene: TRBV6-5
CDR3 DNA: TGTGCCAGCAGTTTGCACGCGGGACTCTACGAGCAGTACTTC
CDR3 protein: CASSLHAGLYEQYF

D gene: TRBD1
J gene: TRBJ1-1
clone size: .
V gene: TRBV2
CDR3 DNA: TGTGCCAGCAGTACCTACAGGGGGACTGAAGCTTTCTTT
CDR3 protein: CASSTYRGTEAFF

D gene: .
J gene: TRBJ2-5
clone size: .
V gene: TRBV12-1
CDR3 DNA: TGTGCCAGCAGCTTTGAGACTGGAAAAGAAGAGACCCAGTACTTC
CDR3 protein: CASSFETGKEETQYF

D gene: TRBD1
J gene: TRBJ1-2
clone size: .
V gene: TRBV7-2
CDR3 DNA: TGTGCCAGCAGCTGGACAGGGGAGGATGGCTACACCTTC
CDR3 protein: CASSWTGEDGYTF

D gene: .
J gene: TRBJ2-5
clone size: .
V gene: TRBV9
CDR3 DNA: TGTGCCAGCAGCGTAAGTACGGACAAGAGTACCCAGTACTTC
CDR3 protein: CASSVSTDKSTQYF

D gene: .
J gene: TRBJ1-2
clone size: .
V gene: TRBV15
CDR3 DNA: TGTGCCACCAGCAGAGAGAGATTCTATGGCTACACCTTC
CDR3 protein: CATSRERFYGYTF

D gene: .
J gene: TRBJ2-1
clone size: .
V gene: TRBV19
CDR3 DNA: TGTGCCAGCGCTCGACAGGCAAATGAGCAGTTCTTC
CDR3 protein: CASARQANEQFF

D gene: TRBD1
J gene: TRBJ1-2
clone size: .
V gene: TRBV19
CDR3 DNA: TGTGCCAGTAGTGAACAACAGGGGGCGCTCGGTGGCTACACCTTC
CDR3 protein: CASSEQQGALGGYTF

D gene: TRBD1
J gene: TRBJ1-1
clone size: .
V gene: TRBV6-5
CDR3 DNA: TGTGCCAGCCTGCGACAGGGGGAATCTGAAGCTTTCTTT
CDR3 protein: CASLRQGESEAFF

D gene: TRBD2
J gene: TRBJ2-3
clone size: .
V gene: TRBV5-4
CDR3 DNA: TGTGCCAGCAGCTCAGCGGGGGGGACAGATACGCAGTATTTT
CDR3 protein: CASSSAGGTDTQYF

D gene: .
J gene: TRBJ1-6
clone size: .
V gene: TRBV30
CDR3 DNA: TGTGCCTGGAAGAGGGACTTCAATTTAAATTCACCCCTCCACTTT
CDR3 protein: CAWKRDFNLNSPLHF

D gene: .
J gene: TRBJ2-3
clone size: .
V gene: TRBV2
CDR3 DNA: TGTGCCAGCAGTCAGGCTACGCCCACAGATACGCAGTATTTT
CDR3 protein: CASSQATPTDTQYF

D gene: TRBD1
J gene: TRBJ1-6
clone size: once
V gene: TRBV6-5
CDR3 DNA: TGTGCCAGCAGTTACTCCGGGACAGACAATTCACCCCTCCACTTT
CDR3 protein: CASSYSGTDNSPLHF